The rows below give T cell receptor beta chains drawn from one sample of a study of T cell responses to AZD1222 COVID-19 vaccine. Only in-frame clones appear in the TCRdb table, and some are missing; sequencing was by immunoSEQ multiplex PCR. The repertoire holds 130,000 to 150,000 clones, with roughly 89% as singletons. Material: peripheral blood, obtained on day 0 of AZD1222 vaccination. Receptor source: an adult in good health. CDR3s include the opening cysteine and the closing phenylalanine or tryptophan. D genes are given only for firm matches. Rows give clone size only sometimes, using once, few, many, or a class for an expanded clone.

>NA|NA|TRBV9|TRBJ1-4
TGTGCCAGCAGCGTAGAAGGTCAGAATAATGAAAAACTGTTTTTT
CASSVEGQNNEKLFF
>NA|NA|TRBV9|TRBJ2-7
TGTGCCAGCAGCGTAGGAGAGCGGAACTCCTACGAGCAGTACTTC
CASSVGERNSYEQYF
>NA|TRBD2|TRBV4-3|TRBJ2-2
TGCGCCAGCAGCCAGGGGGGACTAGCGGGTGCGGTAAACACCGGGGAGCTGTTTTTT
CASSQGGLAGAVNTGELFF
>NA|TRBD1|TRBV27|TRBJ2-2
TGTGCCAGCAGATCCGGGACAGCCGCGTCCGGGGAGCTGTTTTTT
CASRSGTAASGELFF
>NA|TRBD2|TRBV5-6|TRBJ2-5
TGTGCCAGCAGCTCCATTTCGAGGCTAGCGGGCCGCCAAGAGACCCAGTACTTC
CASSSISRLAGRQETQYF
>NA|NA|TRBV4-3|TRBJ1-1
TGCGCCAGCAGCCAAGAAGAGGGGTCGTACACTGAAGCTTTCTTT
CASSQEEGSYTEAFF
>NA|NA|TRBV7-8|TRBJ1-2
TGTGCCAGCAGCTTAGGACAGCTCTATGGCTACACCTTC
CASSLGQLYGYTF
>NA|TRBD2|TRBV7-9|TRBJ2-1
TGTGCCAGCACCGCGGGGGTGGGTAGCGATTCCTACAATGAGCAGTTCTTC
CASTAGVGSDSYNEQFF
>NA|TRBD2|TRBV24-1|TRBJ2-3
TGTGCCACCAGTGACCCCCTAGCGGGAGGGCCAGATACGCAGTATTTT
CATSDPLAGGPDTQYF
>NA|NA|TRBV3-1/TRBV3-2|TRBJ2-3
TGTGCCAGCAGCCTGACGACAGGCACAGATACGCAGTATTTT
CASSLTTGTDTQYF
>NA|NA|TRBV7-9|TRBJ1-4
TGTGCCAGCAGTCCGGGGGACCGAGCAACTAATGAAAAACTGTTTTTT
CASSPGDRATNEKLFF
>NA|NA|TRBV7-8|TRBJ2-7
TGTGCCAGCAGCTCTAAAGCGGGTATCTCCTACGAGCAGTACTTC
CASSSKAGISYEQYF
>NA|TRBD2|TRBV9|TRBJ2-7
TGTGCCAGCAGCGCTGGGACTAGCGGGTACGAGCAGTACTTC
CASSAGTSGYEQYF
>NA|NA|TRBV4-1|TRBJ1-1
TGCGCCAGCAGCCTAAAAATCTCCGGGGGGAACACTGAAGCTTTCTTT
CASSLKISGGNTEAFF
>NA|NA|TRBV2|TRBJ1-5
TGTGCCAGCACCCCAAATAGCAATCAGCCCCAGCATTTT
CASTPNSNQPQHF
>NA|NA|TRBV5-1|TRBJ1-1
TGCGCCAGCAGACAACAGGACAAAGCTTTCTTT
CASRQQDKAFF
>NA|TRBD1|TRBV5-1|TRBJ1-1
TGCGCCAGCTCGACAGGGGGTAGCGGCACTGAAGCTTTCTTT
CASSTGGSGTEAFF
>few|NA|TRBV3-1/TRBV3-2|TRBJ2-2
TGTGCCAGCAGCCAAGGCAGGTGGGACACCGGGGAGCTGTTTTTT
CASSQGRWDTGELFF
>NA|NA|TRBV5-8|TRBJ2-5
TGTGCCAGCAGCGCTCGGATAGGGACCCAGTACTTC
CASSARIGTQYF
>once|TRBD2|TRBV7-2|TRBJ2-1
TGTGCCAGCAGCTGGGGATTTAGCGGGAGGCTGTTCTTC
CASSWGFSGRLFF
>NA|NA|TRBV6-6|TRBJ1-5
TGTGCCAGCAGGGAGGCGAGGGCCCAGCATTTT
CASREARAQHF
>NA|NA|TRBV30|TRBJ1-6
TGTGCCTGGAGAGGGAATTCACCCCTCCACTTT
CAWRGNSPLHF
>NA|NA|TRBV30|TRBJ2-3
TGTGCCTGGACCAGTTCTGATACGCAGTATTTT
CAWTSSDTQYF
>once|TRBD1|TRBV25-1|TRBJ1-2
TGTGCCAGCAGTGGGGGGACAGGCAACCTTGCTAACTATGGCTACACCTTC
CASSGGTGNLANYGYTF
>NA|TRBD2|TRBV19|TRBJ2-1
TGTGCCAGTAGTGAGGGACTAGCGAGCAATGAGCAGTTCTTC
CASSEGLASNEQFF
>NA|TRBD1|TRBV2|TRBJ1-1
TGTGCCAGCAGGGAGGGACAGGGGGCGATTGGAGCTTTCTTT
CASREGQGAIGAFF
>few|TRBD1|TRBV28|TRBJ1-4
TGTGCCACCGCTCCGGGACAGGGTCGTGAAAAACTGTTTTTT
CATAPGQGREKLFF
>NA|NA|TRBV19|TRBJ1-1
TGTGCCAGTAGTCCCGCACTCGGGAACACTGAAGCTTTCTTT
CASSPALGNTEAFF
>NA|NA|TRBV29-1|TRBJ1-1
TGCAGCGTTCAGTCCCAGGGCCTGAACACTGAAGCTTTCTTT
CSVQSQGLNTEAFF
>NA|NA|TRBV6-6|TRBJ1-1
TGTGCCAGCAGTTCCCCCCCGAGGGACACTGAAGCTTTCTTT
CASSSPPRDTEAFF
>NA|TRBD2|TRBV3-1/TRBV3-2|TRBJ2-3
TGTGCCAGCAGCCAAGACGGGACTAGAGATACGCAGTATTTT
CASSQDGTRDTQYF
>NA|NA|TRBV15|TRBJ2-1
TGTGCCACCAGCAGAGATGGTAACGCGGGGCGAATTTACAATGAGCAGTTCTTC
CATSRDGNAGRIYNEQFF
>NA|NA|TRBV14|TRBJ2-7
TGTGCCAGCAGCCAAGTTATAGGGGACACCGCCGAGCAGTACTTC
CASSQVIGDTAEQYF
>NA|NA|TRBV3-1/TRBV3-2|TRBJ2-1
TGTGCCAGCAGCCATTCTGGGCGGAGCTCCTACAATGAGCAGTTCTTC
CASSHSGRSSYNEQFF
>once|NA|TRBV7-9|TRBJ2-1
TGTGCCAGCAGCTTAGGGTTGGTCAATGAGCAGTTCTTC
CASSLGLVNEQFF
>NA|TRBD1|TRBV5-1|TRBJ2-7
TGCGCCAGCAGCCGGGGACAGGTCCTTACGGAGCAGTACTTC
CASSRGQVLTEQYF